This entry is about one T cell receptor (beta chain). The sample comes from a study of blood T cell repertoires in COVID-19. V shed 5 bases and J shed 0 bases, with 11 bases lying between them. The V gene's germline CDR1 is SGHVS and CDR2 FNYEAQ. The CDR3 has 16 residues. Here immunoSEQ multiplex PCR was the method, and the copy in TCRdb shows in-frame clones only, minus some. The top ten clones hold approximately 10% of a sample with approximately 150,000 clones, around four fifths of them seen once. The sequenced material came from peripheral blood. This receptor was taken from a human donor in a cohort sampled during active COVID-19. The rearrangement joins TRBV7-6 to TRBJ2-6; a weak D match, TRBD1 (5 bases). The CDR3, as DNA: TGTGCCAGCAGCGGAAAGGGGCTCTCTGGGGCCAACGTCCTGACTTTC. This translates into CASSGKGLSGANVLTF.